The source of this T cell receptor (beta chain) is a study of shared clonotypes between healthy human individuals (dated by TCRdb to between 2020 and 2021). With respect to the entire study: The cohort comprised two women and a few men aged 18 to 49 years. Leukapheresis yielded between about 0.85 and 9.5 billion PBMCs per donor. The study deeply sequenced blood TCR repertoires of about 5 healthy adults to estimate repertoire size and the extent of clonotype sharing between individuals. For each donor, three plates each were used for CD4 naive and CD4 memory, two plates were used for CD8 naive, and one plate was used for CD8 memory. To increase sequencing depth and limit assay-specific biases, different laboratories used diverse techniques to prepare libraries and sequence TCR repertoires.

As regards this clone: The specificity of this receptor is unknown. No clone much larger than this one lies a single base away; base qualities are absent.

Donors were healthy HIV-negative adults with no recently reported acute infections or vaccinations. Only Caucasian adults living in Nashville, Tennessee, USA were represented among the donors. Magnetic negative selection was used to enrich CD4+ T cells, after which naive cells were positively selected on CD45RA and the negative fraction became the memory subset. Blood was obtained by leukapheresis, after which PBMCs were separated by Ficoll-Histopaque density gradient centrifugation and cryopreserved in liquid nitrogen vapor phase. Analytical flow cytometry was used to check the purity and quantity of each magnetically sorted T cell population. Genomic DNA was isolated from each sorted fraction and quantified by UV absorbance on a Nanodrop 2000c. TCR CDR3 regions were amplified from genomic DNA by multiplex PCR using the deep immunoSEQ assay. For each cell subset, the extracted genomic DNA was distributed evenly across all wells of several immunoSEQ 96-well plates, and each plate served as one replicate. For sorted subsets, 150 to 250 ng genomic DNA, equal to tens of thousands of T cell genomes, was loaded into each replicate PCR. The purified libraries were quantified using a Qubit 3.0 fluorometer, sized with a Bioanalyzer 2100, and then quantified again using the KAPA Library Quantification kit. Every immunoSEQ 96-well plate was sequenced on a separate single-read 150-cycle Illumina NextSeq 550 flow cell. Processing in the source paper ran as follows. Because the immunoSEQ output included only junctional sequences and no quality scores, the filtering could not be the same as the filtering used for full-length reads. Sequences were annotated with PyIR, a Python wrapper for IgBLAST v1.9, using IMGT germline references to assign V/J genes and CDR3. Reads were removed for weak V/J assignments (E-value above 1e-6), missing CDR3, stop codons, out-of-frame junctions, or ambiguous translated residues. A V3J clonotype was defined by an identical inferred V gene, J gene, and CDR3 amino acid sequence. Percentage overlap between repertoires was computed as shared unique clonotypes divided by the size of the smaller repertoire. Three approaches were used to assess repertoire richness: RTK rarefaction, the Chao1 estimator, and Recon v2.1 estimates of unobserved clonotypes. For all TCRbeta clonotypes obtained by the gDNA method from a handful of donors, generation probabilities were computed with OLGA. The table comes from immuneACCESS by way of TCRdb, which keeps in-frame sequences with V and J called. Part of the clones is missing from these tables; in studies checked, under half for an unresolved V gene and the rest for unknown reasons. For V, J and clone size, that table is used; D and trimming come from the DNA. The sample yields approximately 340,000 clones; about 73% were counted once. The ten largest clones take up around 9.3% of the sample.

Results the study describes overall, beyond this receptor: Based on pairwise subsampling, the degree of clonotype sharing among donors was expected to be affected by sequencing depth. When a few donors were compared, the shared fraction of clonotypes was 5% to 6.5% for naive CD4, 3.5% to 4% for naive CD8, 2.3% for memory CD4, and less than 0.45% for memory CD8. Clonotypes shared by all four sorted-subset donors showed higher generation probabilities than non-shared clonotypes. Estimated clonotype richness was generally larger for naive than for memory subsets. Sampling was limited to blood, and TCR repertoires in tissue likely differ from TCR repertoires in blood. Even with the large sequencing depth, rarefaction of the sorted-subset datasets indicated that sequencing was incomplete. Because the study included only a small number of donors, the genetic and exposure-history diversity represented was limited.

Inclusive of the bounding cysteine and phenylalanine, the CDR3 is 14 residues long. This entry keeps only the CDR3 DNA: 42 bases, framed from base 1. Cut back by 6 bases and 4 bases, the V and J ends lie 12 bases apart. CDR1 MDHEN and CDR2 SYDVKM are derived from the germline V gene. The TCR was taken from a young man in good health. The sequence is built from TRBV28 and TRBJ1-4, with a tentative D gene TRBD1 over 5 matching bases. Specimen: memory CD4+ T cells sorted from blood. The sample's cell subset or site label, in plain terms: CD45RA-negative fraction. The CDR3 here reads CASREGRNNEKLFF. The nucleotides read TGTGCCAGCAGGGAGGGACGGAATAATGAAAAACTGTTTTTT.